Listed here is a single TCR beta chain. Its antigen is currently unknown. Deletions cut 4 bases from V and 6 bases from J, with 11 bases between. CDR1 and CDR2 from the germline V gene are SGHRS and YFSETQ. This CDR3 has 13 residues. The entry originates in a study of identical twins. MiXCR, applied by TCRdb to the 5' RACE reads, yields one record per CDR3 protein. The sample yields hundreds of thousands of distinct CDR3 sequences, 6.5% to 8.5% seen once. Study results and limitations: Zero-insertion analyses might be partly confounded by invariant T cells like MAIT and iNKT.

The same sample was also studied in work on yellow fever vaccine responses in identical twins. That source adds: On the reported evidence, twins' vaccine T cell responses seemed partly convergent and partly personalized.

The chain joins TRBV5-1 to TRBJ2-1; a weak D match, TRBD1 (5 bases). This sequence was found in a woman under 30 in good health. Sample: memory (CD45RO+) T cells sorted from blood. The CDR3 loop is CASSGTDSNEQFF. The CDR3 nucleotides read TGCGCCAGCAGCGGAACAGACAGCAATGAGCAGTTCTTC.